This T cell receptor (beta chain) was obtained from a study of OX40 agonist ivuxolimab in advanced cancers. Here immunoSEQ multiplex PCR was the method, and the copy in TCRdb shows in-frame clones only, minus some. The repertoire has roughly 39,000 clones, about 87% of them found once; the top ten carry 6%. Study conclusions and caveats: Dose levels from 0.1 to 3.0 mg/kg saw CD4+ and CD8+ blood T cells expand clonally by week 6.

About this clone itself: As yet, its antigen is unknown.

This CDR3 comprises 11 residues. Germline loops: CDR1 MNHEY, CDR2 SVGAGI. Trimming pared 7 bases from V and 8 bases from J, leaving 11 bases between. The V and J genes are TRBV6-5 and TRBJ1-2, with D perhaps TRBD1 (6 bases). The TCR comes from an adult with an advanced solid tumor such as melanoma, head and neck, liver or kidney cancer. The source was CD4+ or CD8+ T cells sorted from blood, collected in a trial of the OX40 agonist ivuxolimab. CDR3 amino acids: CASTDRFGYTF. CDR3 nucleotides: TGTGCCAGCACTGACAGGTTCGGCTACACCTTC.